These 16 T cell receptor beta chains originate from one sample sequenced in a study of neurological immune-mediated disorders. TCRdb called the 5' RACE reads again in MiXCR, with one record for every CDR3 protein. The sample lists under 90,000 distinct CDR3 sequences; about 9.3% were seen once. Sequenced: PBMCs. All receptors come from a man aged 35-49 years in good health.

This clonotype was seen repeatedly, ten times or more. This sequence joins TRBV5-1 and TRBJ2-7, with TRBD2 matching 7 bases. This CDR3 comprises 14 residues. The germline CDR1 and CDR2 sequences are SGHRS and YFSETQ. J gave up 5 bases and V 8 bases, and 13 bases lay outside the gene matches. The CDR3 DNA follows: TGCGCCAGAGAGGGTTTGGGGACTACTGACGAGCAGTACTTC. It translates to CAREGLGTTDEQYF.

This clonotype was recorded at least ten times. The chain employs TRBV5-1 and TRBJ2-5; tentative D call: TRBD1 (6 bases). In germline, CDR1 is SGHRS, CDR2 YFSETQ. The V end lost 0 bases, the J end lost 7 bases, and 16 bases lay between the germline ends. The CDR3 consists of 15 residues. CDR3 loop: CASSLVPKGEGTQYF. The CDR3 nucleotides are TGCGCCAGCAGCTTGGTCCCTAAGGGGGAAGGGACCCAGTACTTC. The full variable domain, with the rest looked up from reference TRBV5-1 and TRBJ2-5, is KAGVTQTPRYLIKTRGQQVTLSCSPISGHRSVSWYQQTPGQGLQFLFEYFSETQRNKGNFPGRFSGRQFSNSRSEMNVSTLELGDSALYLCASSLVPKGEGTQYFGPGTRLLVL.

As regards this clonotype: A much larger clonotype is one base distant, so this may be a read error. The CDR3 DNA reads as TGTGCCAGCAGGCCCACAGGGGCGAACACCGGGGACCTGTTTTTT. Translating gives CASRPTGANTGDLFF. The rearrangement links TRBV5-6 to TRBJ2-2; 7 bases map to TRBD1. The germline V gene encodes CDR1 SGHDT and CDR2 YYEEEE. The CDR3 totals 15 residues.

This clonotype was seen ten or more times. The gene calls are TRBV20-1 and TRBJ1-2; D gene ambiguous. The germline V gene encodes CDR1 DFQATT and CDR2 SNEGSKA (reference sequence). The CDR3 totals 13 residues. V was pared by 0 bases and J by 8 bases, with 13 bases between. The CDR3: CSARDQAKGGYTF. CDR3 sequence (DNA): TGCAGTGCTAGAGATCAGGCAAAAGGGGGCTACACCTTC.

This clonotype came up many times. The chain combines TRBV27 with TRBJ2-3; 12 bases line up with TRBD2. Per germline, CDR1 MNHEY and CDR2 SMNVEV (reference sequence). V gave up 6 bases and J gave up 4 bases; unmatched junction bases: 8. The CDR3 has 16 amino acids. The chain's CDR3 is CASRERLAGVADTQYF. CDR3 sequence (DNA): TGTGCCAGCAGAGAGAGACTAGCGGGAGTTGCAGATACGCAGTATTTT.

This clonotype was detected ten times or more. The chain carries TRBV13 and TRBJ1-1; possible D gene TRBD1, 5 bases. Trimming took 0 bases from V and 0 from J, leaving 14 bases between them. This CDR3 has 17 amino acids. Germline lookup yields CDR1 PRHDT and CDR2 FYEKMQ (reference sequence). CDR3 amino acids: CASSLGGFKGLNTEAFF. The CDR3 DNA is TGTGCCAGCAGCTTAGGGGGATTTAAGGGGCTGAACACTGAAGCTTTCTTT.

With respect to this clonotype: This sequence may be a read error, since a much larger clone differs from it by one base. CDR3: CASSLAFTSGGEQYF. The DNA of the CDR3 is TGTGCCAGCAGCTTGGCTTTCACTAGCGGTGGGGAACAGTACTTC. The chain uses TRBV5-6 and TRBJ2-5, with 8 bases fitting TRBD2. Unmatched junction bases numbered 12, after V lost 0 bases and J lost 11 bases. The CDR3 contains 15 residues. The germline gives CDR1 SGHDT, CDR2 YYEEEE. The complete variable domain, with remaining parts taken from reference TRBV5-6 and TRBJ2-5, reads DAGVTQSPTHLIKTRGQQVTLRCSPKSGHDTVSWYQQALGQGPQFIFQYYEEEERQRGNFPDRFSGHQFPNYSSELNVNALLLGDSALYLCASSLAFTSGGEQYFGPGTRLLVL.

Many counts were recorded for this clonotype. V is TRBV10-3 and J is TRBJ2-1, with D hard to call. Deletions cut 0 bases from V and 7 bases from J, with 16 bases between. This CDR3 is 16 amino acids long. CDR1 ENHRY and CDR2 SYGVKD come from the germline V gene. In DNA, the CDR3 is TGTGCCATCAGTGAGTCGACAAGGGTGCTCGGTAATGAGCAGTTCTTC. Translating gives CAISESTRVLGNEQFF.

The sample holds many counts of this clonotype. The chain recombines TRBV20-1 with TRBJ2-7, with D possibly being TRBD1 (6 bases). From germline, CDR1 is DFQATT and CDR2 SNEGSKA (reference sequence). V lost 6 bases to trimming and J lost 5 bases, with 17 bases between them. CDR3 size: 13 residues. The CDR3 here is CSAERTAPNEQYF. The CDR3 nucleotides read TGCAGTGCGGAGCGGACAGCGCCAAACGAGCAGTACTTC.

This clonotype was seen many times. CDR3 protein: CSDLTEHTEAFF. The CDR3 nucleotides read TGCAGCGATCTGACAGAACACACTGAAGCTTTCTTT. The rearrangement uses TRBV29-1 and TRBJ1-1; tentative D call: TRBD1 (5 bases). This CDR3 spans 12 amino acids. The V gene's germline CDR1 is SQVTM and CDR2 ANQGSEA. V shed 7 bases and J shed 3 bases, with 12 bases lying between them.

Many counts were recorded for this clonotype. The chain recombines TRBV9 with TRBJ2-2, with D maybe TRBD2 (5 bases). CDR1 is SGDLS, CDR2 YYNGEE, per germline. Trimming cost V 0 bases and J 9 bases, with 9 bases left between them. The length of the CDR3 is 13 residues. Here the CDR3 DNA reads TGTGCCAGCAGCGTAGTCCCGGGGTGGGAGCTGTTTTTT. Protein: CASSVVPGWELFF.

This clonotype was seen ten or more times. The CDR3, as DNA: TGTGCCAGCAGTCCAGGACTAGCGTCCGGGGAGCTGTTTTTT. Its protein is CASSPGLASGELFF. V gene TRBV11-2 combines with J gene TRBJ2-2; TRBD2 matches at 9 bases. This CDR3 contains 14 residues. Germline V gives CDR1 SGHAT, CDR2 FQNNGV. V lost 6 bases and J lost 6; bases outside the gene matches: 5.

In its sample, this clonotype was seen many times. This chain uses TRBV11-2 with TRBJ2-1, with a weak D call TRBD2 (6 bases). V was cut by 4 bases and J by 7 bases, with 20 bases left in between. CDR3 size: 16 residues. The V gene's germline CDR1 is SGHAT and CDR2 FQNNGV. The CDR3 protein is CASSSTGPLEGNEQFF. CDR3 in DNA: TGTGCCAGCAGCTCCACCGGGCCCCTGGAGGGTAATGAGCAGTTCTTC. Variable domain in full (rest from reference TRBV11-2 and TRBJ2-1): EAGVAQSPRYKIIEKRQSVAFWCNPISGHATLYWYQQILGQGPKLLIQFQNNGVVDDSQLPKDRFSAERLKGVDSTLKIQPAKLEDSAVYLCASSSTGPLEGNEQFFGPGTRLTVL.

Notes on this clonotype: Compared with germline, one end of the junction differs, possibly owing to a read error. The CDR3 here is CAISPLAGAREKTQYF. The CDR3 region has the DNA TGTGCCATCAGCCCCTTAGCGGGGGCCAGGGAGAAGACCCAGTACTTC. The rearrangement links TRBV9 to TRBJ2-5; 9 bases align to TRBD2. CDR3 length: 16 amino acids. The germline CDR1 and CDR2 sequences are SGDLS and YYNGEE.

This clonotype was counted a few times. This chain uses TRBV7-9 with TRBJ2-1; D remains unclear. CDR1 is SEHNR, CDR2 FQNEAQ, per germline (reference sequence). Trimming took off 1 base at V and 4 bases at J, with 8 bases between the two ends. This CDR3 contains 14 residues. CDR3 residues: CASSLVSPYNEQFF. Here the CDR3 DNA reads TGTGCCAGCAGCTTAGTATCCCCTTACAATGAGCAGTTCTTC.

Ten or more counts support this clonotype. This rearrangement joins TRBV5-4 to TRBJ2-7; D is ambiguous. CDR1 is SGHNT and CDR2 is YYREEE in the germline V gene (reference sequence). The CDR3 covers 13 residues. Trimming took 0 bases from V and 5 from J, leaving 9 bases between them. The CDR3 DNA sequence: TGTGCCAGCAGCTTGGCTGGGTCCAACGAGCAGTACTTC. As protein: CASSLAGSNEQYF.